This TCR beta chain was sequenced in a study of T cell repertoires in cytomegalovirus infection. Looking at the study overall: In public TCR beta signatures, there were indications of both CMV infection and matching HLA type. Study outcomes and limitations: Across the ex vivo response, the dominant clonotypes were HLA-C-restricted CMV-specific TCR beta clonotypes.

V was cut by 8 bases and J by 11 bases, with 12 bases left in between. The CDR3 contains 10 residues. Germline CDR1 is LNHDA and CDR2 is SQIVND (reference sequence). One entry per CDR3 protein, called by TCRdb with MiXCR from the reads. The sample yields fewer than 700,000 distinct CDR3 sequences, 20% to 25% seen once. Turning to this clonotype: Its target is not known.

Sequencing was carried out using CD8+ T cells from PBMCs. The gene calls are TRBV19 and TRBJ1-1; D is unresolved. The TCR sequence derives from a human donor in good health (CMV status not recorded). Some clones in this sample may be carry-over from other donors' samples. CDR3 protein: CASSGRSAFF. In DNA form, the CDR3 reads TGTGCCAGTTCAGGACGGTCGGCTTTCTTT.